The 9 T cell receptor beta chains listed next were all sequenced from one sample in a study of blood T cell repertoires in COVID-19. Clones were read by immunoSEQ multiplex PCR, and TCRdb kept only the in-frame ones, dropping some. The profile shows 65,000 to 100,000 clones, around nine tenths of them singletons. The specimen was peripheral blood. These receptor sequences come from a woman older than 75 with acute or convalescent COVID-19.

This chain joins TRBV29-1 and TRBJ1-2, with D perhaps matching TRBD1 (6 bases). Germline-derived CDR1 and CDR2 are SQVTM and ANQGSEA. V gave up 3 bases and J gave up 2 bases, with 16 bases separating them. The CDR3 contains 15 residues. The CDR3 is CSVDGTHKRNYGYTF. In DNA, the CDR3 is TGCAGCGTTGATGGGACACATAAGAGGAACTATGGCTACACCTTC.

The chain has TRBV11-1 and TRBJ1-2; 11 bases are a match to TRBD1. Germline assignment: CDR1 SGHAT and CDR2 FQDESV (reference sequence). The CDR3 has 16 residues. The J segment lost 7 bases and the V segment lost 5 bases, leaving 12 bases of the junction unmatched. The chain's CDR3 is CASSPRTGGPRGGYTF. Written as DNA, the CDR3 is TGTGCCAGCAGCCCCCGGACAGGGGGCCCCCGTGGTGGCTACACCTTC.

CDR3 nucleotide sequence: TGTGCCAGCAGCACCGGGACAGGGGCCGGGGAGCTGTTTTTT. Translation gives CASSTGTGAGELFF. The chain has TRBV11-3 and TRBJ2-2, with 10 bases aligning to TRBD1. The CDR3 has 14 amino acids. V gave up 5 bases and J gave up 6 bases; unmatched junction bases: 3. Germline loops: CDR1 SGHNT, CDR2 YENEEA. Full variable domain (remainder filled in from reference TRBV11-3 and TRBJ2-2): EAGVVQSPRYKIIEKKQPVAFWCNPISGHNTLYWYLQNLGQGPELLIRYENEEAVDDSQLPKDRFSAERLKGVDSTLKIQPAELGDSAVYLCASSTGTGAGELFFGEGSRLTVL.

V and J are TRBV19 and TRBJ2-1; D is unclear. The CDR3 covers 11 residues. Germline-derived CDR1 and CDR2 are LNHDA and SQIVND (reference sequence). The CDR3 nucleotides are TGTGCGACGATTGAGGAGAATGAGCAGTTCTTC. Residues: CATIEENEQFF.

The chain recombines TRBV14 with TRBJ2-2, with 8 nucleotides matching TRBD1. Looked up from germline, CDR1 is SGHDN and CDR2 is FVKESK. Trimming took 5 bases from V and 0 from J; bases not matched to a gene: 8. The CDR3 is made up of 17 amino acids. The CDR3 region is CASSRSTGASNTGELFF. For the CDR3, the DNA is TGTGCCAGCAGCAGATCGACAGGGGCCTCGAACACCGGGGAGCTGTTTTTT.

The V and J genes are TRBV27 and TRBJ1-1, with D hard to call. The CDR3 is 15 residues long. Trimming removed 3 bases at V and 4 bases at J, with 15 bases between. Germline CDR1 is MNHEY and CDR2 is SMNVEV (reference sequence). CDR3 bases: TGTGCCAGCAGTTTTCGAGGAGGGAGCGGCACTGAAGCTTTCTTT. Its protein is CASSFRGGSGTEAFF.

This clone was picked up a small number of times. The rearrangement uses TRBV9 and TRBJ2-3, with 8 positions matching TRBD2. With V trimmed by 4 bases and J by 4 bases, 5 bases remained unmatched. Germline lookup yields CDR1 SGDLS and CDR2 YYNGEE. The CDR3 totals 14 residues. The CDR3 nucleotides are TGTGCCAGCAGCTCCAGCGGGAGTTCAGATACGCAGTATTTT. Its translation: CASSSSGSSDTQYF.

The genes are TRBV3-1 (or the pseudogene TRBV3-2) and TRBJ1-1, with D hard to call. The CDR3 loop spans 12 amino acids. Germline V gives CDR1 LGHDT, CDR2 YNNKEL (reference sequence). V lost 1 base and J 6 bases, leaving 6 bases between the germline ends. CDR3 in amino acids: CASSQVPPEAFF. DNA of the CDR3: TGTGCCAGCAGCCAAGTTCCTCCTGAAGCTTTCTTT.

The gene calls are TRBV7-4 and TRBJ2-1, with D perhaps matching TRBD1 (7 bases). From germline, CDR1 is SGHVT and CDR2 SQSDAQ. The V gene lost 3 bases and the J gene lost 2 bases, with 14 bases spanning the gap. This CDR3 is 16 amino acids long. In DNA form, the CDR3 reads TGTGCCAGCAGCTTTGCCAGGGGGGAACCCTACAATGAGCAGTTCTTC. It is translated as CASSFARGEPYNEQFF.